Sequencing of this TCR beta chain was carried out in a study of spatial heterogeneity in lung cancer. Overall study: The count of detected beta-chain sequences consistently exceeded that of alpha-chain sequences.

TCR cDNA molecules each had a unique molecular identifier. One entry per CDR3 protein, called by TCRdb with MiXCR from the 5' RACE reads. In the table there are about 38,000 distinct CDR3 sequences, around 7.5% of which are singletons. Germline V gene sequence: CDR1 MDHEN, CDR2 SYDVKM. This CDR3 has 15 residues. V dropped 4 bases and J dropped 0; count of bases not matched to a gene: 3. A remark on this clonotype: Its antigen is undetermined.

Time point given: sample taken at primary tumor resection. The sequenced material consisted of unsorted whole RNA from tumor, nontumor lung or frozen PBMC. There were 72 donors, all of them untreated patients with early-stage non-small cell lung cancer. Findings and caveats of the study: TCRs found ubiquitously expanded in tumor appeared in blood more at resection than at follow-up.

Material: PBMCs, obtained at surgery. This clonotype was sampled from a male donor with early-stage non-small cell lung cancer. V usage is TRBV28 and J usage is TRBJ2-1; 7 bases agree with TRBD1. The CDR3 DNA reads TGTGCCAGCAGTTCCCGGGACAGCTCCTACAATGAGCAGTTCTTC. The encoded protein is CASSSRDSSYNEQFF.